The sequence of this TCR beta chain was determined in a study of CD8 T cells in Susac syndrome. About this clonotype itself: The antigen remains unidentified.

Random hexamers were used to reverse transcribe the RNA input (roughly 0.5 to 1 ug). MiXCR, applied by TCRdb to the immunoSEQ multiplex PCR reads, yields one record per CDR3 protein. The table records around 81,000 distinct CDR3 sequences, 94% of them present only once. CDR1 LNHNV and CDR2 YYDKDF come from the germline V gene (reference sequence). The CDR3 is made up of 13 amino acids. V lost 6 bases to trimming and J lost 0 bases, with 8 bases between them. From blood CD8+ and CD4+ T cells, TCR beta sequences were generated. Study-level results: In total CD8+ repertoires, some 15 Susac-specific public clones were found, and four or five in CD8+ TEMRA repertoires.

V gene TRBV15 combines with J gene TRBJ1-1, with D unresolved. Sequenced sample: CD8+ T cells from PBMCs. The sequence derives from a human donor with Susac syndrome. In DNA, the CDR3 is TGTGCCACCAGTTCAGTCCTGAACACTGAAGCTTTCTTT. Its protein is CATSSVLNTEAFF.